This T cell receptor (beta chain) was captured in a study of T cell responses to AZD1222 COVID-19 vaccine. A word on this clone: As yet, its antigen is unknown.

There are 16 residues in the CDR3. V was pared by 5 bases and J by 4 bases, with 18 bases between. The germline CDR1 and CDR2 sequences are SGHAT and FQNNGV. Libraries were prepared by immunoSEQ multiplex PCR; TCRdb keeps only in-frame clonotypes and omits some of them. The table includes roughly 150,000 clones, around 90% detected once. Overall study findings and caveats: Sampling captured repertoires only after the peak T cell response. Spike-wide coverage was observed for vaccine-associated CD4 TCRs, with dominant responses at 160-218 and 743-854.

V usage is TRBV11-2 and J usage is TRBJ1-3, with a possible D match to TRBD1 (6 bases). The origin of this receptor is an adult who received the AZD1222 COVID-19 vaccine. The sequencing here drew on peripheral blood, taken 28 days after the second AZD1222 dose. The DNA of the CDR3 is TGTGCCAGCAGCCCCAATTCCCCAGGGGCCGGAAACACCATATATTTT. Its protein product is CASSPNSPGAGNTIYF.